This T cell receptor (beta chain) was sequenced during a study of cytomegalovirus exposure and HLA in healthy donors (dated 2017 in TCRdb). Background on the whole study: In an earlier analysis of 450 to 750 of the donors, 276 Gb of sequence data and about 110 million unique TCR beta sequences from 180 million or so T cells were reported. Around 300 gigabases of sequencing data and some 85 million unique TCR sequences were included in an early release covering about 700 HLA-typed donors. Among the roughly 400 genotyped donors, 81% belonged to the genetic ancestry cluster associated with self-reported Caucasian donors. The study aimed to test whether cataloging public T cell receptors could reveal signatures of past pathogen exposure. Using immunosequencing, the study profiled T cell repertoires from 666 subjects and related those repertoires to cytomegalovirus serostatus. In addition to the first cohort of 500 to 850 subjects, a separate validation cohort of 120 different subjects was used. High-throughput TCR immunosequencing, statistical association of individual TCRs with disease status, and machine learning were combined to predict cytomegalovirus infection status. A later analysis re-examined previously published TCR beta repertoires from 610 or so donors and added high-resolution HLA genotyping to investigate patterns of TCR occurrence. The later analysis used no new phenotypic data to find candidate immune exposures, relying instead on TCR beta sequences and their occurrence across donors. An earlier analysis of some 500 of the donors applied high-throughput TCR beta sequencing to assess whether each TCR beta V gene segment acted as functional or pseudogenic. Donor age, sex, ethnicity and CMV serostatus were compiled alongside the repertoire data. In a later genetic analysis, genome-wide SNP genotypes for 398 of the 666 donors were used, and that subset was treated as a discovery cohort. Every repertoire in the discovery cohort had been generated on one and the same sequencing platform. HLA typing covered class I and class II loci at four-digit resolution. Typing coverage differed by locus: A, B, C, DRB1 and DQB1 were typed in roughly 620-640 donors, DQA1 in 522, DPA1 in nearly 610, and DPB1 in just under 490. Four to six DR-DQ haplotypes were handled as single units for association and clustering, since linkage in the cohort was strong. Among approximately 370 genotyped donors of the cohort, an average of roughly 230,000 unique TCR beta nucleotide sequences was sequenced per donor, of which 15% to 20% were non-productive.

Its CDR3 holds 13 amino acids, cysteine through phenylalanine. Of all the DNA, just the CDR3 is kept, 39 bases in frame from base 1. Based on the germline V gene, the CDR1 and CDR2 sequences are SGHVS and FNYEAQ. V is cut by 0 bases and J by 4 bases, and the space between the germline ends is 6 bases. As to this clone: Its antigen is still unknown. Base quality data are lacking; no much larger clone is found one base away.

Overall study results and their limits: In a later analysis, about 17,000 TCR beta sequences were associated with specific HLA alleles at a false discovery rate of 0.05. Compared with the roughly 700-donor mean, donors in an Asian-associated ancestry cluster had fewer N-insertions in productive TCRs, according to a later genetic analysis. A further reported finding was that TCR beta sequences accurately predicted the HLA-A and HLA-B alleles for most subjects in the first cohort. This cohort had only TCR beta chains sequenced, and the lack of alpha or paired-chain data limited which features could be detected. The 87-base-pair reads could not distinguish some IMGT-functional V segments, including TRBV6-2 and TRBV6-3, so those segments were excluded. Roughly uniform sequencing depth across donors was assumed in presence/absence analyses, although this assumption may not hold. Assigning TCR associations to individual alleles was difficult when HLA alleles, especially DR and DQ, strongly co-occurred. Correlated functional status among segregating V segments might reflect linkage disequilibrium, but an unknown experimental factor could not be ruled out. The classifier was reported to diagnose cytomegalovirus status with high specificity and sensitivity in both the original cohort and the validation cohort. Three of the identified cytomegalovirus-associated TCR beta chains were confirmed in vitro to be specific for cytomegalovirus antigens. In an earlier analysis of roughly 560 of the donors, most TCR beta V segments were observed in productive rearrangements about 87% or about 30% of the time, broadly matching IMGT annotations. HLA typing was unavailable for some donors at each locus, so association tests used only the typed subset. The only immune exposure information available for the cohort was CMV serostatus. In a later analysis, HLA-associated TCR beta chains were found to be more clonally expanded and to have lower generation probabilities than equally common non-associated chains. About 17 rarely observed V segments, including chromosome 9 orphons, were excluded from the earlier analysis of some 590 of the donors because counts were too low. The sequencing pipeline was judged likely to have produced a cluster of highly shared sequence variants as a technical artifact. Most TCR sequences were seen in very few donors, while some public TCRs were found in many individuals. Several of the top co-occurrence clusters appeared to be linked to parvovirus B19, influenza, CMV and Epstein-Barr virus, according to a later analysis. It was suggested by the authors that the approach could potentially be generalized to other disease states and immunological phenotypes. In a later analysis, the rate of TCR association differed among HLA loci, with DRB1 alleles having the most associated TCRs and HLA-C alleles having the fewest. According to a later analysis, most CMV-associated TCR beta chains appeared to be HLA-restricted, and the HLA associations seemed to be driven largely by CMV exposure. An association between a missense DCLRE1C variant and V-gene and J-gene trimming of TCR beta chains was found in a later genetic analysis and replicated in an independent cohort. In the study, 150 to 200 TCR beta chains were listed as associated with cytomegalovirus.

The cohort comprised fewer than 750 healthy bone marrow donors. All cohort members were sampled while nominally healthy, although unrecorded immune exposures were likely present. The donor was CMV seronegative and was included in the group of 352 seronegative cohort members. A peripheral blood sample was collected from each donor, and TCR beta sequencing was performed on peripheral blood mononuclear cells. Genomic DNA was extracted from the blood cell samples with the Qiagen DNeasy Blood Extraction Kit. Library method: the immunoSEQ multiplex PCR assay. For the multiplex PCR, a mixture combining 60 forward primers for TCR Vbeta segments and 13 reverse primers for TCR Jbeta segments was used. The CDR3 region of rearranged TCR beta genes was amplified from genomic DNA by a multiplex PCR assay. On the Illumina HiSeq System, the amplified TCR beta libraries were sequenced as 87-base-pair reads. The published analysis was carried out like this. Across the 670 or so repertoires, a later analysis counted roughly 84 million unique TCR beta chains, around 11 million of which were shared by at least two donors. Raw reads were error-corrected and collapsed into unique sequences with a nearest-neighbor algorithm that merged closely related sequences to remove PCR and sequencing errors. V, D and J gene segments were assigned by aligning CDR3 sequences to IMGT reference sequences. For a sequence to be retained, at least a six-nucleotide match to both a V gene segment and a J gene segment was required. Rearrangements were called productive when the CDR3 lacked stop codons and stayed in frame with V and J; all others were non-productive. CDR3 was defined by IMGT convention, running from the second conserved V-encoded cysteine to the conserved J-encoded phenylalanine. Sequences without an unambiguous match to a single V gene segment were excluded from the earlier analysis of a few hundred of the donors. In an earlier analysis of almost 600 of the donors, a V segment was called functional when productive rearrangements were above 56.7%, and segregating when the standard deviation between donors exceeded 5%. To diagnose cytomegalovirus status from the catalog of TCR beta chain sequences, a statistical classification framework was built. In a later analysis, V and J genes were assigned by comparing TCR nucleotide sequences against IMGT/GENE-DB human TR gene sequences. A later analysis assigned CDR3 sequences and most-parsimonious VDJ recombination scenarios with the TCRdist pipeline. A later analysis defined each TCR beta chain by its CDR3 amino acid sequence plus V-gene family, and excluded reads lacking a unique V-gene family. As a way to deal with suspected cross-contamination and a sequencing artifact, a later analysis dropped more than 500 nucleotide sequences that were highly shared and had low generation probability. In a later analysis, a clonal expansion index was calculated for each public chain from normalized within-repertoire ranks of inferred template counts. A later analysis computed generation probabilities with a VDJ recombination model fitted to out-of-frame rearrangements, and checked the results against IGoR. Hypergeometric tests were used in a later analysis to score TCR-TCR, TCR-HLA and TCR-CMV co-occurrence, with a repertoire-size bias correction applied to the TCR pairs. False discovery rates were estimated in a later analysis by permuting HLA or CMV assignments 20 times. In a later analysis, co-occurring TCRs were grouped with DBSCAN, and TCRdist sequence similarity was added when clustering was performed within HLA-allele-positive subsets. Repertoires with fewer than 30,000 or more than 120,000 public chains, plus five repertoires with anomalous nucleotide sharing, were excluded from co-occurrence clustering. TCRdb re-hosts the immuneACCESS table, in-frame sequences only. Its copies lack some clones; in the studies checked, an unresolved V gene accounts for under half of them, and the cause for the rest is not known. That table gives V, J and clone size, and the DNA gave D and trimming. This sample holds approximately 150,000 clones; around 86% were observed only once. Clones ranked in the top ten supply roughly 2.9% of the sample.

The TCR comes from a woman aged 25 to 39 in good health and CMV-seronegative. The sequence joins TRBV7-6 to TRBJ2-5, with the D gene uncertain. The sample consisted of PBMCs. CDR3 region: CASSLASVETQYF. At the DNA level, the sequence is TGTGCCAGCAGCTTAGCCAGCGTAGAGACCCAGTACTTC. With the rest looked up from the reference TRBV7-6 and TRBJ2-5 genes rather than sequenced, the full variable domain is GAGVSQSPRYKVTKRGQDVALRCDPISGHVSLYWYRQALGQGPEFLTYFNYEAQQDKSGLPNDRFSAERPEGSISTLTIQRTEQRDSAMYRCASSLASVETQYFGPGTRLLVL.